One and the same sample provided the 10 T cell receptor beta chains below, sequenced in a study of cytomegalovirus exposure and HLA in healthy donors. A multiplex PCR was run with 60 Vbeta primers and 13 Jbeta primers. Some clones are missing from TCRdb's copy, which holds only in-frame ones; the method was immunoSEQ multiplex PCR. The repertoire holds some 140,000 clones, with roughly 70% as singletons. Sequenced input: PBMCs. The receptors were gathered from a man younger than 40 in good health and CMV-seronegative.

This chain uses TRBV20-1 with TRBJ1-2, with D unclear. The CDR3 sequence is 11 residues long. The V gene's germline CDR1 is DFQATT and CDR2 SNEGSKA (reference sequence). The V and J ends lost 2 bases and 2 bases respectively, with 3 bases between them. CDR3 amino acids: CSARQNYGYTF. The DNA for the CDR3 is TGCAGTGCTAGACAGAACTATGGCTACACCTTC.

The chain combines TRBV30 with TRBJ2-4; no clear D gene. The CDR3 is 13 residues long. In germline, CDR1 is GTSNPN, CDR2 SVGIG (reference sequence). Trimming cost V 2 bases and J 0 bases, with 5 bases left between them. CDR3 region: CAWSTGAKNIQYF. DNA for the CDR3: TGTGCCTGGAGTACTGGAGCCAAAAACATTCAGTACTTC.

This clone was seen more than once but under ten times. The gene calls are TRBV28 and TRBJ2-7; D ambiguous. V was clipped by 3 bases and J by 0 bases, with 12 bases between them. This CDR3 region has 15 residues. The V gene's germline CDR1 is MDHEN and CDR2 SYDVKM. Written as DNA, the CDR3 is TGTGCCAGCAGTTTCGAGAAGGCAGGCTCCTACGAGCAGTACTTC. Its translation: CASSFEKAGSYEQYF.

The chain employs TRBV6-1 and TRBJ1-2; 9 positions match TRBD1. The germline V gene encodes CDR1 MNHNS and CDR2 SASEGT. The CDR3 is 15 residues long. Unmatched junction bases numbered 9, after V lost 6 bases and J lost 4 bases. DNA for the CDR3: TGTGCCAGCAGACAGGGGGCGCTTATAGGCTATGGCTACACCTTC. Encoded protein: CASRQGALIGYGYTF.

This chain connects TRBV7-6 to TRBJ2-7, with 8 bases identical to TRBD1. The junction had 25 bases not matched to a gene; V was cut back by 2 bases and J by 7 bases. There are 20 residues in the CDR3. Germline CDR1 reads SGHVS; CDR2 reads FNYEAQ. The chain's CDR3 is CASSLRFRDRKSSSDGEQYF. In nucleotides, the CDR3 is TGTGCCAGCAGCTTAAGGTTCCGGGACAGGAAATCTTCCAGCGATGGGGAGCAGTACTTC.

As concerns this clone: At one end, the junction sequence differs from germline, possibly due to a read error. DNA of the CDR3: TGCGGCCGGGACAGCCAGGGAGAGCAGTTCTTC. It encodes CGRDSQGEQFF. The gene calls are TRBV30 and TRBJ2-1; 7 nucleotides match TRBD1. The CDR3 consists of 11 residues. Germline V gene data show CDR1 as GTSNPN and CDR2 as SVGIG (reference sequence).

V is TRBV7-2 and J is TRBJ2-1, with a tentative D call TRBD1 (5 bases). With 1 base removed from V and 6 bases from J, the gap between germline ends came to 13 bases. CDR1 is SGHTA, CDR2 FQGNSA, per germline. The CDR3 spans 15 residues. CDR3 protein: CASSLGVQGTNEQFF. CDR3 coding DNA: TGTGCCAGCAGCTTAGGTGTCCAGGGCACCAATGAGCAGTTCTTC. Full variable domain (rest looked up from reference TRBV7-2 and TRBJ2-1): GAGVSQSPSNKVTEKGKDVELRCDPISGHTALYWYRQSLGQGLEFLIYFQGNSAPDKSGLPSDRFSAERTGGSVSTLTIQRTQQEDSAVYLCASSLGVQGTNEQFFGPGTRLTVL.

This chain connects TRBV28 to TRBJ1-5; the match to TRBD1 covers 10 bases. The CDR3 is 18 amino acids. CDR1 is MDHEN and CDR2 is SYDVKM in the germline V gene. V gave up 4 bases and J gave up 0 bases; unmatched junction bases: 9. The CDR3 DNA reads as TGTGCCAGCAGTTACCCAACCGGGACAGGGGTTAGCAATCAGCCCCAGCATTTT. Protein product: CASSYPTGTGVSNQPQHF.

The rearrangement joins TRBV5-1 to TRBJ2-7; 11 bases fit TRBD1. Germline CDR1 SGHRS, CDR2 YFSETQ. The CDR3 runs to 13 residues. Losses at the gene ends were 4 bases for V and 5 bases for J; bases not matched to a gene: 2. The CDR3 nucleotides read TGCGCCAGCAGCCTGGGACAGGGGGACGAGCAGTACTTC. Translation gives CASSLGQGDEQYF.

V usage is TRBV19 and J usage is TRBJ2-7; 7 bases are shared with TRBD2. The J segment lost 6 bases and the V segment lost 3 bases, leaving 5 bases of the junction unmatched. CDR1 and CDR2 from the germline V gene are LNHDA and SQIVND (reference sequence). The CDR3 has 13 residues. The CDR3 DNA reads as TGTGCCAGTAGTATGGCCGCTAGCGGCGAGCAGTACTTC. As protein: CASSMAASGEQYF.